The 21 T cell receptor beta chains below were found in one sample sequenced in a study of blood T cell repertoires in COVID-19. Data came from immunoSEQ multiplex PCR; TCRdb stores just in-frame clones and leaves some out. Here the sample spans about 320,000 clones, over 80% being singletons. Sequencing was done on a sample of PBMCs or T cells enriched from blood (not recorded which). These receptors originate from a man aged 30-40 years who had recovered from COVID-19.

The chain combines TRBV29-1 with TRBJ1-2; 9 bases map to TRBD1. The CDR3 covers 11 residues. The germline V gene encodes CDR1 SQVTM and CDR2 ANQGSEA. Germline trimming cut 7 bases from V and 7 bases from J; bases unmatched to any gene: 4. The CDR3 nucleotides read TGCAGCGCATGGACAGGGGTTGGCTACACCTTC. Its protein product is CSAWTGVGYTF.

The CDR3 DNA sequence: TGTGCCAGCAGCACCACGGACAGGAGGGGTGTTGAAGCTTTCTTT. Protein: CASSTTDRRGVEAFF. The V gene is TRBV5-5, the J gene TRBJ1-1; 7 bases map to TRBD1. CDR1 SGHKS and CDR2 YYEKEE come from the germline V gene (reference sequence). There are 15 residues in the CDR3. Germline trimming cut 4 bases from V and 7 bases from J; bases unmatched to any gene: 13.

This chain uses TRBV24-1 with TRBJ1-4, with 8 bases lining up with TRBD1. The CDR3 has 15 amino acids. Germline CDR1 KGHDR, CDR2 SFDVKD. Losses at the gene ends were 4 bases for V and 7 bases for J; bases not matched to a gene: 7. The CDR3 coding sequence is TGTGCCACCAGTGACAGGGGGCGGTACGGTGAAAAACTGTTTTTT. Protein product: CATSDRGRYGEKLFF.

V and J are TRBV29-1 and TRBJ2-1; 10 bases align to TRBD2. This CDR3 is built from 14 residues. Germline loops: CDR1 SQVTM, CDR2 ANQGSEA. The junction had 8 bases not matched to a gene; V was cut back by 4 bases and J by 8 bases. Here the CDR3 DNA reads TGCAGCGTTGTGGGCAGCGGGGGGGCGGATGAGCAGTTCTTC. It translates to CSVVGSGGADEQFF.

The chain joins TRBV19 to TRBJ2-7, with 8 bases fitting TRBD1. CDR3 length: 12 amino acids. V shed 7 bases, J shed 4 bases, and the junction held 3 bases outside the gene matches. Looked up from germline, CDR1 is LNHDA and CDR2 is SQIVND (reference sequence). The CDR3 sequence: CASTGGGYEQYF. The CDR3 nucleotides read TGTGCCAGTACAGGGGGCGGATACGAGCAGTACTTC.

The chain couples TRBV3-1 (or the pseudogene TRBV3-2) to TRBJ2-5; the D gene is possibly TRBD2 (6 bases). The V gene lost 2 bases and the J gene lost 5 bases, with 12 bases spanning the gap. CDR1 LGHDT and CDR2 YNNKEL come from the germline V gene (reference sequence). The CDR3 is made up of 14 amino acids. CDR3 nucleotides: TGTGCCAGCAGCCAATTGGGGGGTGGGGAGACCCAGTACTTC. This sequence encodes CASSQLGGGETQYF.

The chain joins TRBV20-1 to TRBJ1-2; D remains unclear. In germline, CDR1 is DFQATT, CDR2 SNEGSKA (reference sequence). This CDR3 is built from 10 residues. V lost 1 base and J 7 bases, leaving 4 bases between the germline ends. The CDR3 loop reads CSARARGYTF. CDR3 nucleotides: TGCAGTGCTAGAGCGCGTGGCTACACCTTC.

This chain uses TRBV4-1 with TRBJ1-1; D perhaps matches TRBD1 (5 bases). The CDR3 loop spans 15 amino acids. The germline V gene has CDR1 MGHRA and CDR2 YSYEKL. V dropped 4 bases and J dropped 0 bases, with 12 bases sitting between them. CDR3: CASSLGGDLNTEAFF. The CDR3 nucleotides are TGCGCCAGCAGCCTAGGCGGGGACCTGAACACTGAAGCTTTCTTT.

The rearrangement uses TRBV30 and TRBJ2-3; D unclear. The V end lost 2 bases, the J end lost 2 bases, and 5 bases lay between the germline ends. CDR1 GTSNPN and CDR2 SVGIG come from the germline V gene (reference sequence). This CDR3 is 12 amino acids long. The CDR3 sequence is CAWSTVTDTQYF. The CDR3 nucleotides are TGTGCCTGGAGTACAGTCACAGATACGCAGTATTTT.

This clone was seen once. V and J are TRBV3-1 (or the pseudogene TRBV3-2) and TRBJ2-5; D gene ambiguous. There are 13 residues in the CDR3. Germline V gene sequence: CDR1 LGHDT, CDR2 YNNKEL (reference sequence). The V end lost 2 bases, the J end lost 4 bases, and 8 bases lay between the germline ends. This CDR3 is CASSQISRETQYF. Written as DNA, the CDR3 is TGTGCCAGCAGCCAAATTAGCCGAGAGACCCAGTACTTC.

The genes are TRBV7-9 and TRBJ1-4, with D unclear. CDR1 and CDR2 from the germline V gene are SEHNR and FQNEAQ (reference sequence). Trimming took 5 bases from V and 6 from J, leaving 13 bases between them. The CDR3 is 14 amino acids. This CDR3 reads CASSPSENDEKLFF. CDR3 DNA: TGTGCCAGCAGCCCCTCAGAAAACGATGAAAAACTGTTTTTT.

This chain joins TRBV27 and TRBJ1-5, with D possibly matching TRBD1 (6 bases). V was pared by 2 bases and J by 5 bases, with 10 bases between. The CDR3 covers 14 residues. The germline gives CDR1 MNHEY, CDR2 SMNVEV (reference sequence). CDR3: CASSLQQGHQPQHF. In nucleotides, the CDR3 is TGTGCCAGCAGTTTACAACAGGGCCATCAGCCCCAGCATTTT.

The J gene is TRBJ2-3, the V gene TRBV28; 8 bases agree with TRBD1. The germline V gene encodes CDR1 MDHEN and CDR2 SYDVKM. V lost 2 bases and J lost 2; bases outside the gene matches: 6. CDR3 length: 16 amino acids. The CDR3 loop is CASSLGQGGHTDTQYF. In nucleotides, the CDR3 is TGTGCCAGCAGTTTAGGACAGGGCGGACACACAGATACGCAGTATTTT.

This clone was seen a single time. The CDR3 bases are TGTGCCTGGAGTCCCCGAGAAATGGTGGGAGGTTTCTTT. It specifies CAWSPREMVGGFF. The chain uses TRBV30 and TRBJ1-1; no clear D. The CDR3 spans 13 residues. Germline V gives CDR1 GTSNPN, CDR2 SVGIG (reference sequence). Trimming stripped 2 bases from V and 13 bases from J, with 20 bases between.

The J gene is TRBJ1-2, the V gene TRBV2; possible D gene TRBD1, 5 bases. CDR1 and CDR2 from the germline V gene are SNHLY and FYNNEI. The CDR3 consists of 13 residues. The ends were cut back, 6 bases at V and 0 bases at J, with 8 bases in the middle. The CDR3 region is CASRTEANYGYTF. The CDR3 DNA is TGTGCCAGCAGGACAGAGGCTAACTATGGCTACACCTTC.

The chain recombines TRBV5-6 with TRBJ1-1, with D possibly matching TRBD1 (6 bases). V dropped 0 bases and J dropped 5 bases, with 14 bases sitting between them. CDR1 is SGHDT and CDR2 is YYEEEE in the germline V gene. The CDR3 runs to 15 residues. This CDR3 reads CASSLDQGRKTEAFF. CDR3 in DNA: TGTGCCAGCAGCTTGGATCAGGGGCGAAAAACTGAAGCTTTCTTT.

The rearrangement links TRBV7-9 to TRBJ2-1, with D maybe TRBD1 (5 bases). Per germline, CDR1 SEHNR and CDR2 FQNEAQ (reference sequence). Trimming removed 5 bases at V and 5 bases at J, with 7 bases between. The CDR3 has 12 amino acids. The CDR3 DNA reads TGTGCCAGCAGCGACAGAGACAATGAGCAGTTCTTC. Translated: CASSDRDNEQFF.

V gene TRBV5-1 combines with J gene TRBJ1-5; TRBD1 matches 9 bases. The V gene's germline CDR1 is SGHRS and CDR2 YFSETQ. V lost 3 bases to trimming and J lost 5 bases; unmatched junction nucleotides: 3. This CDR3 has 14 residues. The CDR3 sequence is CASSSGQGDQPQHF. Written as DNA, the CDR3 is TGCGCCAGCAGCTCGGGACAGGGAGATCAGCCCCAGCATTTT.

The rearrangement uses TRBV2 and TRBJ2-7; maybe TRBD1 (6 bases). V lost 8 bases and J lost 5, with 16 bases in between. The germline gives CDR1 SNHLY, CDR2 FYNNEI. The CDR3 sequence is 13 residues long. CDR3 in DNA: TGTGCCAGCCGGCCCCAGGGGCACAACGAGCAGTACTTC. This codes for CASRPQGHNEQYF.

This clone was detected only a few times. The CDR3: CASSLGDKTSPLHF. In nucleotides, the CDR3 is TGCGCCAGCAGCTTGGGAGACAAAACTTCACCCCTCCACTTT. This chain joins TRBV5-1 and TRBJ1-6; D not resolved. The CDR3 sequence is 14 residues long. In germline, CDR1 is SGHRS, CDR2 YFSETQ. Deletions cut 0 bases from V and 9 bases from J, with 10 bases between.

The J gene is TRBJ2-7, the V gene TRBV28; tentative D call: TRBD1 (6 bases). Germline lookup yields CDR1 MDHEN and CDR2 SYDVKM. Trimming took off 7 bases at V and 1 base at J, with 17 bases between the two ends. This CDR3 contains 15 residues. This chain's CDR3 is CASTPSPGASYEQYF. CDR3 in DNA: TGTGCCAGCACACCCTCCCCAGGGGCTTCCTACGAGCAGTACTTC. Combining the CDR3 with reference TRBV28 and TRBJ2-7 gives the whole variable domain DVKVTQSSRYLVKRTGEKVFLECVQDMDHENMFWYRQDPGLGLRLIYFSYDVKMKEKGDIPEGYSVSREKKERFSLILESASTNQTSMYLCASTPSPGASYEQYFGPGTRLTVT.